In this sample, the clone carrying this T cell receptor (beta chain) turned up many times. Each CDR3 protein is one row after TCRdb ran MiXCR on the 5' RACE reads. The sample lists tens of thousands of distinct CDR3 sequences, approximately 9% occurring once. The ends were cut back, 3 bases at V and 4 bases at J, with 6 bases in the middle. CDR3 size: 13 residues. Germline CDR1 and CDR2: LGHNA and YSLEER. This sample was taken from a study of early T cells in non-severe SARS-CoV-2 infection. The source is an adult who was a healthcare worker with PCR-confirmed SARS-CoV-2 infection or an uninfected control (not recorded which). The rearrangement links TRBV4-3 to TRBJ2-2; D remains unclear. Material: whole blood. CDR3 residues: CASSHRSTGELFF. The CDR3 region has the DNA TGCGCCAGCAGCCACCGCTCCACCGGGGAGCTGTTTTTT.